Presented here are 10 T cell receptor beta chains from one specimen sequenced in a study of blood T cell repertoires in COVID-19. The method was immunoSEQ multiplex PCR; TCRdb's version includes in-frame clones alone and lacks a portion of them. The sample lists 50,000 to 65,000 clones; around 82% were seen once. The sequencing input was peripheral blood. The source of these receptors is a human donor in a cohort sampled during active COVID-19.

The chain employs TRBV2 and TRBJ1-1; 8 bases fit TRBD1. Germline assignment: CDR1 SNHLY and CDR2 FYNNEI. V gave up 6 bases and J gave up 0 bases; unmatched junction bases: 0. The CDR3 runs 13 residues. CDR3 sequence (DNA): TGTGCCAGCAGGGGACAGGTGAACACTGAAGCTTTCTTT. Its translation: CASRGQVNTEAFF.

The chain has TRBV5-4 and TRBJ2-7; D is unclear. V lost 2 bases and J 5 bases, leaving 17 bases between the germline ends. CDR1 is SGHNT and CDR2 is YYREEE in the germline V gene (reference sequence). CDR3 length: 15 residues. CDR3 loop: CASSFPLSGLDEQYF. CDR3 in DNA: TGTGCCAGCAGCTTCCCTCTTTCTGGGCTCGACGAGCAGTACTTC.

The chain links TRBV19 to TRBJ1-5; D might be TRBD1 (6 bases). V was shortened by 5 bases and J by 0 bases, with 11 bases between the two germline ends. The CDR3 has 15 amino acids. CDR1 is LNHDA, CDR2 SQIVND, per germline (reference sequence). The CDR3 DNA sequence: TGTGCCAGTAGTTCGCAACAGGGTAGCAATCAGCCCCAGCATTTT. Its protein product is CASSSQQGSNQPQHF. The full variable domain, rest sourced from reference TRBV19 and TRBJ1-5, is DGGITQSPKYLFRKEGQNVTLSCEQNLNHDAMYWYRQDPGQGLRLIYYSQIVNDFQKGDIAEGYSVSREKKESFPLTVTSAQKNPTAFYLCASSSQQGSNQPQHFGDGTRLSIL.

This sequence joins TRBV19 and TRBJ2-2; 14 nucleotides match TRBD2. CDR1 is LNHDA and CDR2 is SQIVND in the germline V gene (reference sequence). The length of the CDR3 is 18 residues. The trim removed 7 bases at V and 3 bases at J, leaving 10 bases unmatched. CDR3 sequence: CASTSGTSGRTYTGELFF. In nucleotides, the CDR3 is TGTGCCAGTACCTCCGGGACTAGCGGGAGAACCTACACCGGGGAGCTGTTTTTT.

This chain joins TRBV6-5 and TRBJ1-2, with D possibly being TRBD1 (6 bases). The CDR3 covers 15 residues. Trimming cost V 7 bases and J 0 bases, with 15 bases left between them. The germline CDR1 and CDR2 sequences are MNHEY and SVGAGI. The CDR3 DNA reads as TGTGCCAGCAAATCGGGGGGCGATCCTAACTATGGCTACACCTTC. This gives the protein CASKSGGDPNYGYTF.

The chain couples TRBV5-1 to TRBJ2-3; 8 bases agree with TRBD1. Germline CDR1 reads SGHRS; CDR2 reads YFSETQ. V shed 4 bases and J 4 bases; nucleotides not matched to a gene: 5. The CDR3 covers 14 residues. CDR3 residues: CASSGQGGADTQYF. Written as DNA, the CDR3 is TGCGCCAGCAGCGGACAGGGCGGCGCAGATACGCAGTATTTT.

The table lists this clone with a few counts. This rearrangement joins TRBV19 to TRBJ2-2, with TRBD1 matching 7 bases. The CDR3 contains 14 residues. Unmatched junction bases numbered 5, after V lost 9 bases and J lost 1 base. The V gene's germline CDR1 is LNHDA and CDR2 SQIVND (reference sequence). CDR3 sequence reads: CASNRGENTGELFF. CDR3 bases: TGTGCCAGCAACAGGGGTGAGAACACCGGGGAGCTGTTTTTT.

The chain links TRBV7-9 to TRBJ2-5, with 11 nucleotides matching TRBD2. The V gene end was trimmed by 5 bases and the J gene end by 5 bases; junction bases not matched to a gene: 13. CDR3 length: 17 amino acids. The V gene's germline CDR1 is SEHNR and CDR2 FQNEAQ (reference sequence). Here the CDR3 reads CASSPGTSGGPRETQYF. The CDR3 bases are TGTGCCAGCAGCCCAGGGACTAGCGGAGGTCCCCGGGAGACCCAGTACTTC.

The V and J genes are TRBV3-1 (or the pseudogene TRBV3-2) and TRBJ1-2, with a weak D call TRBD1 (6 bases). This CDR3 spans 14 amino acids. Trimming shortened V by 4 bases and J by 8 bases, and 17 bases separated the two germline ends. Per germline, CDR1 LGHDT and CDR2 YNNKEL (reference sequence). The CDR3 DNA sequence: TGTGCCAGCAGCCCGCAGACAGGCCCGGGCGGCTACACCTTC. Translation gives CASSPQTGPGGYTF.

The chain is built from TRBV11-2 and TRBJ2-1; 7 bases are shared with TRBD2. The CDR3 extends over 16 amino acids. J gave up 5 bases and V 1 base, and 8 bases lay outside the gene matches. CDR1 is SGHAT, CDR2 FQNNGV, per germline. The CDR3 coding sequence is TGTGCCAGCAGCTTAGGGGAAAGCGGGGCGAACAATGAGCAGTTCTTC. Its protein product is CASSLGESGANNEQFF.